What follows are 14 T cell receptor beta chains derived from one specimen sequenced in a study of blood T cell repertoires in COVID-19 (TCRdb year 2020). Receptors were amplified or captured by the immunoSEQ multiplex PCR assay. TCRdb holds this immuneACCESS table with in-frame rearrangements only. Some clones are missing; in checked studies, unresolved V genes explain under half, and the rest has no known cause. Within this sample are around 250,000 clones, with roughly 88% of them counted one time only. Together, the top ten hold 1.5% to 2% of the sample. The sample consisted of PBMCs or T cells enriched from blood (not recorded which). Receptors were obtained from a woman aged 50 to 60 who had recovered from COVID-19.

CDR3 sequence (DNA): TGTGCCAGCAGTTTATGGCGGGGGGCCCTGAACACTGAAGCTTTCTTT. Encoded protein: CASSLWRGALNTEAFF. The chain uses TRBV28 and TRBJ1-1; the D gene is possibly TRBD1 (6 bases). The CDR3 is 16 amino acids. CDR1 MDHEN and CDR2 SYDVKM come from the germline V gene. Trimming removed 0 bases at V and 0 bases at J, with 11 bases between.

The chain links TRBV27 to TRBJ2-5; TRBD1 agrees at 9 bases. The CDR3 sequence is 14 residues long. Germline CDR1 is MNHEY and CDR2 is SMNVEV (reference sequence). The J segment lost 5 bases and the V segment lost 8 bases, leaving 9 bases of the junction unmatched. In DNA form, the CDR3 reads TGTGCCAGCGGAAGACAGGGGGTAAGGGAGACCCAGTACTTC. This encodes CASGRQGVRETQYF.

CDR3: CSVGRDSTSYGYTF. CDR3 bases: TGCAGCGTTGGCAGGGACAGTACGAGCTATGGCTACACCTTC. This chain links TRBV29-1 with TRBJ1-2; TRBD1 matches at 7 bases. Losses at the gene ends were 4 bases for V and 4 bases for J; bases not matched to a gene: 9. Germline V gene sequence: CDR1 SQVTM, CDR2 ANQGSEA. The CDR3 contains 14 residues.

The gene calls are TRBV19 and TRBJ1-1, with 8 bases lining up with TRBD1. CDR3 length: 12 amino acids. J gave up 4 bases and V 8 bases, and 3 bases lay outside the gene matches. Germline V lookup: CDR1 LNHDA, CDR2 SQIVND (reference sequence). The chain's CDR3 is CASADRGTEAFF. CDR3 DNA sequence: TGTGCCAGTGCTGACAGGGGCACTGAAGCTTTCTTT.

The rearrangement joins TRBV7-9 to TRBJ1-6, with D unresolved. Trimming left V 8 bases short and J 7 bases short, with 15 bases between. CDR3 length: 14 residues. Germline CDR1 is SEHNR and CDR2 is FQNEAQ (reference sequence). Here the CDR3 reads CASATRGSNSPLHF. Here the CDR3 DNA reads TGTGCCAGCGCGACGCGGGGTTCGAATTCACCCCTCCACTTT.

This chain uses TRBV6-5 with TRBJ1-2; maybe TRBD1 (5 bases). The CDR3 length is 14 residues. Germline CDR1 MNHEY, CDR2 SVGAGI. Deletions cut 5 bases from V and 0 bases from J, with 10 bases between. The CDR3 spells CASSPRGANYGYTF. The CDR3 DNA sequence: TGTGCCAGCAGTCCTCGGGGGGCTAACTATGGCTACACCTTC.

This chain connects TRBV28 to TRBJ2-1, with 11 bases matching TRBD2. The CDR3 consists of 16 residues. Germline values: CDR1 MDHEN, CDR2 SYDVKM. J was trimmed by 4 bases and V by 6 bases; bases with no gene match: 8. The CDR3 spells CASRPFGTSGYNEQFF. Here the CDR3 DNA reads TGTGCCAGCAGACCTTTTGGGACTAGCGGATACAATGAGCAGTTCTTC.

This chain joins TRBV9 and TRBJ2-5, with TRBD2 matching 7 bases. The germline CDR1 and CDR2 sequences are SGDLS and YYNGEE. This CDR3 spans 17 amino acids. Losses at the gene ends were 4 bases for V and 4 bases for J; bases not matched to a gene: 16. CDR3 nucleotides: TGTGCCAGCAGCCCACGGGGGGAGGCCTCCCCTGGAGAGACCCAGTACTTC. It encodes CASSPRGEASPGETQYF.

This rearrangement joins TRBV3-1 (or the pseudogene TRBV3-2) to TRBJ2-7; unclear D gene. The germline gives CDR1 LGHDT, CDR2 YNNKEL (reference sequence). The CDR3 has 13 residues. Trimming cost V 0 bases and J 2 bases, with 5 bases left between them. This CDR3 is CASSQDPAYEQYF. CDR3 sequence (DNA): TGTGCCAGCAGCCAAGATCCTGCCTACGAGCAGTACTTC.

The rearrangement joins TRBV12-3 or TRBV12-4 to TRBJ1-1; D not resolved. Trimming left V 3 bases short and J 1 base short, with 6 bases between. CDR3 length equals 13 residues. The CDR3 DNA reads TGTGCCAGCAGTTTTTCCAGGAACACTGAAGCTTTCTTT. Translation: CASSFSRNTEAFF.

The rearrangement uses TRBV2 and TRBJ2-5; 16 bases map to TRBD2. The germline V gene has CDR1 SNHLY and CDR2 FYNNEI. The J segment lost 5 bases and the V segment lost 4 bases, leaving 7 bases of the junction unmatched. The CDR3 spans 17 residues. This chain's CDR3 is CASSGGTSGRGAETQYF. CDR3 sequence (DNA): TGTGCCAGCAGTGGGGGGACTAGCGGGAGGGGTGCGGAGACCCAGTACTTC.

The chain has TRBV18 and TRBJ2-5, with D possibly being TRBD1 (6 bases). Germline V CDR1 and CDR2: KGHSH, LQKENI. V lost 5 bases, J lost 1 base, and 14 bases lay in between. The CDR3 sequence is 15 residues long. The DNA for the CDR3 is TGTGCCAGCTCATCTACAGGACAGAGCCAAGAGACCCAGTACTTC. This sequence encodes CASSSTGQSQETQYF.

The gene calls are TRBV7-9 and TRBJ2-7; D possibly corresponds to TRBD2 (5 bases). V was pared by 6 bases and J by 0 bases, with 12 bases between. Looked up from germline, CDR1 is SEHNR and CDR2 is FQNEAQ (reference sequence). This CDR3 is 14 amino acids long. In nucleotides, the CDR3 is TGTGCCAGCAGACCTAGCAGCAGCTCCTACGAGCAGTACTTC. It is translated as CASRPSSSSYEQYF.

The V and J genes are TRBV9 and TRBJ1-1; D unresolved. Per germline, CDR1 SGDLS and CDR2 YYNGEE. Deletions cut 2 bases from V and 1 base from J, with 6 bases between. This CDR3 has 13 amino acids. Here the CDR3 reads CASSVTANTEAFF. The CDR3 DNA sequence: TGTGCCAGCAGCGTCACAGCGAACACTGAAGCTTTCTTT. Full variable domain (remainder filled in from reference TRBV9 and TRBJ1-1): DSGVTQTPKHLITATGQRVTLRCSPRSGDLSVYWYQQSLDQGLQFLIQYYNGEERAKGNILERFSAQQFPDLHSELNLSSLELGDSALYFCASSVTANTEAFFGQGTRLTVV.